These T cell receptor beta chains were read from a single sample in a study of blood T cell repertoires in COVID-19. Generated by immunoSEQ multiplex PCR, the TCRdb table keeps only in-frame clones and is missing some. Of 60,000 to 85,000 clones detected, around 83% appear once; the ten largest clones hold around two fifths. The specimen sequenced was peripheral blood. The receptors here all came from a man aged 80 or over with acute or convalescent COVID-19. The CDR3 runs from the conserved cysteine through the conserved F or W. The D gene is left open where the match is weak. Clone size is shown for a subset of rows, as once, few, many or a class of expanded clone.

TGTGCCAGCAGCCGTTTACAGGGGTTCTCTGGAAACACCATATATTTT,CASSRLQGFSGNTIYF,.,TRBD1,TRBV28,TRBJ1-3
TGTGCCAGCAGCATTGCGGGAGCCGGAGATACGCAGTATTTT,CASSIAGAGDTQYF,.,TRBD2,TRBV5-4,TRBJ2-3
TGTGCCAGTAGTATAGTCGCCGGGACAGTATATAATTCACCCCTCCACTTT,CASSIVAGTVYNSPLHF,.,TRBD1,TRBV19,TRBJ1-6
TGTGCCAGCAGTTTCTCAGCGGGCAGCTCCTACGAGCAGTACTTC,CASSFSAGSSYEQYF,.,.,TRBV6-5,TRBJ2-7
TGTGCCAGCATGGACAGGGTTAATCAGCCCCAGCATTTT,CASMDRVNQPQHF,.,TRBD1,TRBV10-3,TRBJ1-5
TGTGCCAGCTCACCACGGTGGTCAGTTGATAGGGAGCTGTTTTTT,CASSPRWSVDRELFF,.,.,TRBV18,TRBJ2-2
TGTGCCAGCAGCTTAGGGTTTTCTAGGGAGGCTGAAGCTTTCTTT,CASSLGFSREAEAFF,many,.,TRBV11-2,TRBJ1-1
TGTGCCAGCAGCTTAGCGGAGACTAGCAGCGAGCAGTACTTC,CASSLAETSSEQYF,.,TRBD2,TRBV7-8,TRBJ2-7
TGTGCCAGTAGTATTGAGGGAGGGAACTATGGCTACACCTTC,CASSIEGGNYGYTF,.,.,TRBV19,TRBJ1-2
TGCGCCAGCAGCCAAGGGGGCGCATACAATGAGCAGTTCTTC,CASSQGGAYNEQFF,.,.,TRBV4-1,TRBJ2-1
TGCGCCAGCAGCTTGGCCGACTTCCAAGCACCTTCTTCCTACGAGCAGTACTTC,CASSLADFQAPSSYEQYF,.,.,TRBV5-1,TRBJ2-7
TGCGCCAGCAGCCAAGGCGCGGGGCCTGAAGCTTTCTTT,CASSQGAGPEAFF,.,.,TRBV4-1,TRBJ1-1
TGTGCCAGCCGAACAGGGGCTCGGCATGGCTACACCTTC,CASRTGARHGYTF,.,TRBD1,TRBV28,TRBJ1-2
TGTGCCAGCAGTTTTGGGGACAGAAAGTATGGCTACACCTTC,CASSFGDRKYGYTF,.,TRBD1,TRBV28,TRBJ1-2
TGTGCCAGCAGCCCAGCTCCTAGCTACGAGCAGTACTTC,CASSPAPSYEQYF,.,.,TRBV7-3,TRBJ2-7
TGTGCCAGCAGACTTGGGCCCCAAGAGACCCAGTACTTC,CASRLGPQETQYF,.,.,TRBV7-3,TRBJ2-5
TGTGCCACGAACACAGGGGAGCACACTGAAGCTTTCTTT,CATNTGEHTEAFF,.,TRBD1,TRBV24-1,TRBJ1-1
TGTGCCAGTAGTCCCGCGGGGGTCCGACACACTGAAGCTTTCTTT,CASSPAGVRHTEAFF,.,.,TRBV19,TRBJ1-1
TGCAGCGTGTCCCCCAGGACAGGGGCGTCCTACGAGCAGTACTTC,CSVSPRTGASYEQYF,.,TRBD1,TRBV29-1,TRBJ2-7
TGTGCCAGCAGCGACATCGGGCGAAGGGGTGAAAAACTGTTTTTT,CASSDIGRRGEKLFF,.,.,TRBV7-2,TRBJ1-4
TGTGCCAGCACCTCTAGGACAGCAGGCAACTATGGCTACACCTTC,CASTSRTAGNYGYTF,.,.,TRBV11-1,TRBJ1-2
TGCGCCAGCAGCTTGGGACCCCAAGGCGACTCCCCACCTGGAAACACCATATATTTT,CASSLGPQGDSPPGNTIYF,.,.,TRBV5-1,TRBJ1-3
TGTGCCATCAGTGACAGGGTTAATAGTGAGACCGGGGAGCTGTTTTTT,CAISDRVNSETGELFF,medium-sized,.,TRBV10-3,TRBJ2-2
TGCAGCGTTGAGGGACTAGCGGGAGTACGGTACGAGCAGTACTTC,CSVEGLAGVRYEQYF,.,TRBD2,TRBV29-1,TRBJ2-7
TGCGCCAGCAGTGACTCCCCGTCCAATGAGCAGTTCTTC,CASSDSPSNEQFF,.,.,TRBV10-1,TRBJ2-1
TGTGCCAGCAGCTTGATGTCGACAGGGGTTGGCGAAAAACTGTTTTTT,CASSLMSTGVGEKLFF,.,TRBD1,TRBV5-5,TRBJ1-4
TGTGCCAGCAGCCAAGGTTTGCGGGGACTCGAGCAGTACTTC,CASSQGLRGLEQYF,.,.,TRBV3-1/TRBV3-2,TRBJ2-7
TGTGCCAGCAGCGTAGCTATTGCGACTCTGGAGGGTGAGCAGTTCTTC,CASSVAIATLEGEQFF,once,.,TRBV9,TRBJ2-1
TGTGCCAGCAGTTCCTCGCTCGGGACAGGGGAAGAGACCCAGTACTTC,CASSSSLGTGEETQYF,.,TRBD1,TRBV6-2/TRBV6-3,TRBJ2-5
TGCGCCAGCAGCTTGTTAGGGACAGGAGATGAAGCTTTCTTT,CASSLLGTGDEAFF,once,TRBD1,TRBV5-1,TRBJ1-1
TGTGCCAGCAGTAACCCGGGACTAGCTACGGGAGGGGACATTCAGTACTTC,CASSNPGLATGGDIQYF,.,TRBD2,TRBV6-2/TRBV6-3,TRBJ2-4
TGTGCCAGTAGTATCCAGGTCCAAGAGACCCAGTACTTC,CASSIQVQETQYF,.,.,TRBV19,TRBJ2-5
TGTGCCAGCTCACCATCGGGACAGGGAGGGAATTCACCCCTCCACTTT,CASSPSGQGGNSPLHF,.,TRBD1,TRBV18,TRBJ1-6
TGTGCCAGCAGCTTGGGAGGCGGAACTAGCACAGATACGCAGTATTTT,CASSLGGGTSTDTQYF,once,.,TRBV5-4,TRBJ2-3
TGCAGCGCCCTGACAGGGGTGACCGGGGAGCTGTTTTTT,CSALTGVTGELFF,.,TRBD1,TRBV29-1,TRBJ2-2
TGTGCCAGCAGCTTAGTGGGCAGAACCTACGAGCAGTACTTC,CASSLVGRTYEQYF,few,.,TRBV7-2,TRBJ2-7
TGTGCCAGCAGTTTAGGCCGTGTAAACACCGGGGAGCTGTTTTTT,CASSLGRVNTGELFF,.,.,TRBV28,TRBJ2-2
TGTGCCAGCAGCTTCGGGGATTCTTTTACGGGCGAGCAGTACTTC,CASSFGDSFTGEQYF,.,.,TRBV11-2,TRBJ2-7
TGTGCCACCAGCTACCGACAGGGCGATCAGCCCCAGCATTTT,CATSYRQGDQPQHF,few,TRBD1,TRBV15,TRBJ1-5
TGTGCCAGCAGCCACTCCGGGACAGTGGGCGTCCCCGGGGAGCTGTTTTTT,CASSHSGTVGVPGELFF,.,TRBD1,TRBV3-1/TRBV3-2,TRBJ2-2
TGCGCCAGCAGCCAAGCTGACATCATGAACACTGAAGCTTTCTTT,CASSQADIMNTEAFF,.,.,TRBV4-3,TRBJ1-1
TGTGCCAGCAGCTTAGGGGCCGGGACAGGCCCCTACAATGAGCAGTTCTTC,CASSLGAGTGPYNEQFF,.,TRBD1,TRBV11-2,TRBJ2-1
TGTGCCAGCAGCACCAGGGGCGAGAACACCGGGGAGCTGTTTTTT,CASSTRGENTGELFF,.,.,TRBV3-1/TRBV3-2,TRBJ2-2
TGCGCCAGCAGCTTGGACAGGCTGAGCTCTGGAAACACCATATATTTT,CASSLDRLSSGNTIYF,.,.,TRBV5-1,TRBJ1-3
TGTGCCAGCAGCTTAGGCCGGACTAGCGGGAGAGGTAGGGAGACCCAGTACTTC,CASSLGRTSGRGRETQYF,few,TRBD2,TRBV7-9,TRBJ2-5
TGTGCCACTGCCAGGGGGCGCGACACCGGGGAGCTGTTTTTT,CATARGRDTGELFF,.,TRBD1,TRBV24-1,TRBJ2-2
TGTGCCAGCAGCCGGGCAGGGGGGAGCTATGGCTACACCTTC,CASSRAGGSYGYTF,.,TRBD1,TRBV5-4,TRBJ1-2
TGTGCCAGCTCAGGGACTAGTCTCCAAGAGACCCAGTACTTC,CASSGTSLQETQYF,.,TRBD2,TRBV18,TRBJ2-5
TGTGCCAGCAGCACAACGACATCGCACACTGAAGCTTTCTTT,CASSTTTSHTEAFF,.,.,TRBV5-4,TRBJ1-1
TGTGCCAGCAGTTTATTAGGGGCAGGCACAGATACGCAGTATTTT,CASSLLGAGTDTQYF,.,.,TRBV28,TRBJ2-3
TGTGCCAGCAGCGTAGGAGGGACAGAATCCTACGAGCAGTACTTC,CASSVGGTESYEQYF,few,TRBD1,TRBV9,TRBJ2-7
TGTGCCAGCCACGAAACAGGGGGACTCGTACAGCAGTACTTC,CASHETGGLVQQYF,.,.,TRBV21-1,TRBJ2-7